Here is one T cell receptor (beta chain) with its context. Its antigen is still unknown. This record comes from a study of beta chain features in type 1 diabetes. Regarding the study as a whole: When VDJ junctions were examined, type 1 diabetes patients showed fewer insertions and more deletions. Among all four CD4+ subsets, Type 1 diabetes patients had TCRB CDR3s that were moderately but significantly shorter. Patients and controls would be equally affected if PCR favored shorter templates.

The study reverse transcribed the entire isolated RNA, so it sequenced expressed TCRB transcripts. The protocol was immunoSEQ multiplex PCR, while the TCRdb copy is restricted to in-frame clones and leaves out a portion. The sample lists 300,000 to 450,000 clones; 8.5% to 10% were seen once. CDR3 length: 18 residues. The germline CDR1 and CDR2 sequences are SGDLS and YYNGEE. Trimming pared 0 bases from V and 0 bases from J, leaving 15 bases between. The origin of this receptor is a man under 40 with type 1 diabetes. The V and J genes are TRBV9 and TRBJ1-4; D ambiguous. Input material: central memory CD4+ T cells from blood. The CDR3 region has the DNA TGTGCCAGCAGCGTAGGAATAGGGCAGACTGCAACTAATGAAAAACTGTTTTTT. Translated: CASSVGIGQTATNEKLFF. Combining the CDR3 with reference TRBV9 and TRBJ1-4 gives the whole variable domain DSGVTQTPKHLITATGQRVTLRCSPRSGDLSVYWYQQSLDQGLQFLIQYYNGEERAKGNILERFSAQQFPDLHSELNLSSLELGDSALYFCASSVGIGQTATNEKLFFGSGTQLSVL.